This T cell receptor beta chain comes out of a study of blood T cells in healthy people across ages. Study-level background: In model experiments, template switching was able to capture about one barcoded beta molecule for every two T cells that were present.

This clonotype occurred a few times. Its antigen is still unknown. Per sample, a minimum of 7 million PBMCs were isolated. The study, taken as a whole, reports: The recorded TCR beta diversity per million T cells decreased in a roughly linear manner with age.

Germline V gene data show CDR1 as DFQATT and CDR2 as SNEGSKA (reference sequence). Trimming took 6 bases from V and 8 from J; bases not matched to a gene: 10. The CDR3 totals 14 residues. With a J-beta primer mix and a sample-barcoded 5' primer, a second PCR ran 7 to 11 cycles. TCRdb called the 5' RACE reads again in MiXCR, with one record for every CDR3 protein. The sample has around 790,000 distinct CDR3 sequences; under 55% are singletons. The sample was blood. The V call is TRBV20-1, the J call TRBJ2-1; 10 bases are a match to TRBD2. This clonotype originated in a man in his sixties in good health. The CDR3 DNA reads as TGCAGTGCCGAAGCGGGGGGGCCAGTCGATGAGCAGTTCTTC. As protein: CSAEAGGPVDEQFF.